This T cell receptor (beta chain) is from a study of tumor and adjacent non-tumor tissue in lung cancer. Study-wide background: Histology: 11 to 13 adenocarcinoma, a couple of squamous cell carcinoma, 1 small cell lung cancer. Each sample yielded roughly 4 million productive TCRbeta reads on average. The patients, roughly eleven men and about 5 women, were about 30 to 76 with stage I to III disease.

Three rounds of nested PCR, following a modified ARM-PCR protocol, produced the TCRbeta library. TCRdb ran MiXCR on the multiplex PCR reads and lists one entry per CDR3 protein. The sample lists 220,000 or so distinct CDR3 sequences, 60% to 75% occurring once. There are 14 residues in the CDR3. Germline-derived CDR1 and CDR2 are SGHAT and FQNNGV. The V end was cut by 5 bases, the J end by 5 bases, with 15 bases between. No cell sorting was done before RNA was extracted from the tissue. Chemotherapy-naive patients with new lung cancer underwent thoracic surgery in China, August–late 2014. The genes are TRBV11-2 and TRBJ2-5; tentatively, D is TRBD1 or TRBD2 (6 bases each). The sequenced sample was lung tumor tissue. The clonotype originates from a man between 60 and 75 years old with non-small cell lung cancer. CDR3 DNA sequence: TGTGCCAGCAGCCTGTGGGGGGCAGGGGAGACCCAGTACTTC. Its translation: CASSLWGAGETQYF.